This T cell receptor (beta chain) was obtained from a study of OX40 agonist ivuxolimab in advanced cancers. Some clones are missing from TCRdb's copy, which holds only in-frame ones; the method was immunoSEQ multiplex PCR. The data hold about 36,000 clones, with about 70% observed a single time. V shed 6 bases and J shed 3 bases, with 8 bases lying between them. Germline V gene lookup returns CDR1 DFQATT and CDR2 SNEGSKA (reference sequence). The CDR3 spans 11 residues. V is TRBV20-1 and J is TRBJ1-2, with TRBD1 as a possible D gene (6 bases). The sequences come from CD4+ or CD8+ T cells sorted from blood, collected in a trial of the OX40 agonist ivuxolimab. The source of this sequence is an adult with an advanced solid tumor such as melanoma, head and neck, liver or kidney cancer. Here the CDR3 reads CSANRDYGYTF. The CDR3 DNA reads TGCAGTGCCAACAGGGACTATGGCTACACCTTC.